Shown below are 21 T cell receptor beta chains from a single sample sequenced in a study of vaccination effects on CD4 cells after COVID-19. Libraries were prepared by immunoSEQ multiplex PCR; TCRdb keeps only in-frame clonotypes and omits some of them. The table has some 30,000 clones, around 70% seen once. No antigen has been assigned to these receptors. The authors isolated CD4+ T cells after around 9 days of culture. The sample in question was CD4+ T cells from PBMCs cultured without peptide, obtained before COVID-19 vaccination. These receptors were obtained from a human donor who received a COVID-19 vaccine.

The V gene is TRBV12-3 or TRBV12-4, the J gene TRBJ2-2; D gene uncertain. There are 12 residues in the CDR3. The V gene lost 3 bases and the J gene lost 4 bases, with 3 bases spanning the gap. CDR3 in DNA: TGTGCCAGCAGTTTCGGCACCGGGGAGCTGTTTTTT. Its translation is CASSFGTGELFF.

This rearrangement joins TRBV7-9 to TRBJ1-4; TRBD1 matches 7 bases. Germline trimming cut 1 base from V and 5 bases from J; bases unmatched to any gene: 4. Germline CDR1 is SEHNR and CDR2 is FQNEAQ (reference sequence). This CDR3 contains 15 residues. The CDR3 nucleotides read TGTGCCAGCAGCTTAGATGGGACAGAGAATGAAAAACTGTTTTTT. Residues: CASSLDGTENEKLFF. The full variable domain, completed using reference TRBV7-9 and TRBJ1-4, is DTGVSQNPRHKITKRGQNVTFRCDPISEHNRLYWYRQTLGQGPEFLTYFQNEAQLEKSRLLSDRFSAERPKGSFSTLEIQRTEQGDSAMYLCASSLDGTENEKLFFGSGTQLSVL.

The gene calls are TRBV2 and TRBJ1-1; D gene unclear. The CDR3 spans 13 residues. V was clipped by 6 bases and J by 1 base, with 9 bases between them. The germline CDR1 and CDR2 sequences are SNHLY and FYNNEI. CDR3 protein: CASRDQWNTEAFF. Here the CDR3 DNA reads TGTGCCAGCAGGGACCAATGGAACACTGAAGCTTTCTTT.

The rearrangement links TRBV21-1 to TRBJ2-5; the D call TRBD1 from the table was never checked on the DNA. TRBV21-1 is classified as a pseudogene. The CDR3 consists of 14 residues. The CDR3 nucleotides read TGTGCCAGCAGCAGACACAGGGGTCGGGAGACCCAGTACTTC. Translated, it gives CASSRHRGRETQYF.

The CDR3 region is CASSLTGLYNEQFF. The CDR3 bases are TGTGCCAGCAGCTTAACAGGGCTCTACAATGAGCAGTTCTTC. V usage is TRBV7-9 and J usage is TRBJ2-1, with D possibly matching TRBD1 (6 bases). The CDR3 has 14 amino acids. V gave up 2 bases and J gave up 3 bases, with 8 bases separating them. Per the germline V gene, CDR1 is SEHNR and CDR2 is FQNEAQ (reference sequence).

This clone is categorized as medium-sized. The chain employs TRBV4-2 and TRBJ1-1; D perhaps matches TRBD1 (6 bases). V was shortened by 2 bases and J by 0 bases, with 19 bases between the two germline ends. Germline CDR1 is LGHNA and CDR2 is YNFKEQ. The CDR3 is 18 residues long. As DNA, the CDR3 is TGTGCCAGCAGCCAATACCAGGGGCTTACGACTATGAACACTGAAGCTTTCTTT. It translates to CASSQYQGLTTMNTEAFF.

The CDR3 reads CASRSSRPRQGLGYEQYF. CDR3 coding DNA: TGTGCAAGTCGCTCCTCCCGCCCTCGACAGGGTTTGGGGTACGAGCAGTACTTC. The V call is TRBV12-2, the J call TRBJ2-7; no check of the table's D call, TRBD1, against the DNA was made. TRBV12-2 is annotated as a pseudogene. CDR3 length equals 18 residues.

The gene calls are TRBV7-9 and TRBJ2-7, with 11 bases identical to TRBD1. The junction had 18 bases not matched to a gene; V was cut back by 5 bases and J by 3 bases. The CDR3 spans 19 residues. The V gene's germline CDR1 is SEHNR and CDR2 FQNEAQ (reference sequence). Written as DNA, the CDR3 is TGTGCCAGCAGCCTAATTGGAAGAGCCGGGACAGGGGGTTTCTACGAGCAGTACTTC. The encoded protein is CASSLIGRAGTGGFYEQYF.

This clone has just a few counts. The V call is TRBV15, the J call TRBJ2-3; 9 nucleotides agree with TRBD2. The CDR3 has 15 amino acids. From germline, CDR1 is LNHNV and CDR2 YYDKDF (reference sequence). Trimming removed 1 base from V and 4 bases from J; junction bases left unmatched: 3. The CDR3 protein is CATSRARLAADTQYF. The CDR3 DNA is TGTGCCACCAGCAGAGCACGACTAGCGGCAGATACGCAGTATTTT.

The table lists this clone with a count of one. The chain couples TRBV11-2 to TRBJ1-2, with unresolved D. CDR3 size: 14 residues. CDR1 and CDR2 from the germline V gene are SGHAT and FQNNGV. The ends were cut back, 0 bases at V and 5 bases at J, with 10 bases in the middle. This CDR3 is CASSLDPSPYGYTF. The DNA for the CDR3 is TGTGCCAGCAGCTTAGATCCGAGTCCTTATGGCTACACCTTC.

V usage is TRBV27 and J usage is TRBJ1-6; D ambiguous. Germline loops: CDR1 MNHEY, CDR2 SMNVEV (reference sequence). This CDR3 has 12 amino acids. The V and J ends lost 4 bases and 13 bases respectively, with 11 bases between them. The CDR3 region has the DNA TGTGCCAGCAGTTCTACCGTTGGGCCCCTCCACTTT. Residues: CASSSTVGPLHF.

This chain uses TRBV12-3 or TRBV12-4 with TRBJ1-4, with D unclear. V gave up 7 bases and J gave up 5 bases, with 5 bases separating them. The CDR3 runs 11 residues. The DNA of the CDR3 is TGTGCCAGCACCGAAAATGAAAAACTGTTTTTT. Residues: CASTENEKLFF.

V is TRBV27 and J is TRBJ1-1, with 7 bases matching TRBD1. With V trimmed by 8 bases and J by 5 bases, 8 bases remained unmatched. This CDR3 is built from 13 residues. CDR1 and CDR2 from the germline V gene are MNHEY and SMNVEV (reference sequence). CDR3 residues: CASGRQGSTEAFF. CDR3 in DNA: TGTGCCAGCGGCCGACAGGGAAGTACTGAAGCTTTCTTT.

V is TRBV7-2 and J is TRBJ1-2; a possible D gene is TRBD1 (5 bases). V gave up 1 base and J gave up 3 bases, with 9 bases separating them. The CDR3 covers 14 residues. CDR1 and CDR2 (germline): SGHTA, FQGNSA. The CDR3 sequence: CASSLGGTHYGYTF. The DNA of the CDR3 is TGTGCCAGCAGCTTAGGGGGGACTCACTATGGCTACACCTTC.

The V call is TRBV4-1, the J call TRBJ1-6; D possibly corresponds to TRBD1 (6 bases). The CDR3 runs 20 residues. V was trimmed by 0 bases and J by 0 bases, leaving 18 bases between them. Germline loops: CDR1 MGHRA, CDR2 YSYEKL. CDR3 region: CASSQDQIRTVSSYNSPLHF. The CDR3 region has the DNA TGCGCCAGCAGCCAAGATCAAATCCGGACAGTGAGCTCCTATAATTCACCCCTCCACTTT.

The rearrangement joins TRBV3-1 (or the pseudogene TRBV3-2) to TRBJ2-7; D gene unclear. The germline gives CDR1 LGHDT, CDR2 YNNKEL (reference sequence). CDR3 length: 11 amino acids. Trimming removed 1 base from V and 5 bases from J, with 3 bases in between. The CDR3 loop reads CASSQVHEQYF. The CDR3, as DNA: TGTGCCAGCAGCCAAGTCCACGAGCAGTACTTC.

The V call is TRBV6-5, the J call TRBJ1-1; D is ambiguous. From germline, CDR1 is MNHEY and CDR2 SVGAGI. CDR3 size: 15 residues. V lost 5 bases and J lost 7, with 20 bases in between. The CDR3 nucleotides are TGTGCCAGCAGTCTTATGACGTTGGGGAACGGTGAAGCTTTCTTT. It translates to CASSLMTLGNGEAFF.

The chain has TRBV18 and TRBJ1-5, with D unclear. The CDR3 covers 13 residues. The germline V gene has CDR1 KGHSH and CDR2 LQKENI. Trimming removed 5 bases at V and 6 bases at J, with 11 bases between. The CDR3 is CASSTSQGQPQHF. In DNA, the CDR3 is TGTGCCAGCTCAACCAGTCAAGGTCAGCCCCAGCATTTT. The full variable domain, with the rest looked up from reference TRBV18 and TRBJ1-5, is NAGVMQNPRHLVRRRGQEARLRCSPMKGHSHVYWYRQLPEEGLKFMVYLQKENIIDESGMPKERFSAEFPKEGPSILRIQQVVRGDSAAYFCASSTSQGQPQHFGDGTRLSIL.

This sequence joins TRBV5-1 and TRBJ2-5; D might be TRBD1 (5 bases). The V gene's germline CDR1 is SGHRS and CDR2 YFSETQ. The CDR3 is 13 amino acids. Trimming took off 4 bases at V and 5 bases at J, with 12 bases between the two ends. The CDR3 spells CASSPDSFETQYF. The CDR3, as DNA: TGCGCCAGCAGCCCCGACAGCTTTGAGACCCAGTACTTC.

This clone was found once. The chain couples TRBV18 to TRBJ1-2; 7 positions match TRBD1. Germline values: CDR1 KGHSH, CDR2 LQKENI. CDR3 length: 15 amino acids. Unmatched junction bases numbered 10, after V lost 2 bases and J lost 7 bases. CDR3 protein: CASSPSNTGVVGYTF. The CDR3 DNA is TGTGCCAGCTCACCAAGTAATACAGGGGTGGTTGGCTACACCTTC.

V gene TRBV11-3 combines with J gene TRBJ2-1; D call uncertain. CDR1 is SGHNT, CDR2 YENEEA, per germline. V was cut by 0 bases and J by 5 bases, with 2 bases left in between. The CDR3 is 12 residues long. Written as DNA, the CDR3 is TGTGCCAGCAGCTTAGAAGACAATGAGCAGTTCTTC. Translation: CASSLEDNEQFF.